This T cell receptor beta chain was profiled in a study of control samples from healthy donors and cancer patients. Sequencing used immunoSEQ multiplex PCR; TCRdb keeps in-frame clones, though not all of them. The sample includes 65,000 to 90,000 clones, around 87% of them seen just once. V dropped 4 bases and J dropped 6; count of bases not matched to a gene: 5. Germline V lookup: CDR1 WSHSY, CDR2 SAAADI. The CDR3 loop spans 14 amino acids. This sequence originates from a man in his fifties in good health. The gene calls are TRBV10-2 and TRBJ2-2, with 7 bases identical to TRBD1. The source material was blood. The DNA for the CDR3 is TGCGCCAGCAGTGTACAGGGGACCCCCGGGGAGCTGTTTTTT. This codes for CASSVQGTPGELFF.